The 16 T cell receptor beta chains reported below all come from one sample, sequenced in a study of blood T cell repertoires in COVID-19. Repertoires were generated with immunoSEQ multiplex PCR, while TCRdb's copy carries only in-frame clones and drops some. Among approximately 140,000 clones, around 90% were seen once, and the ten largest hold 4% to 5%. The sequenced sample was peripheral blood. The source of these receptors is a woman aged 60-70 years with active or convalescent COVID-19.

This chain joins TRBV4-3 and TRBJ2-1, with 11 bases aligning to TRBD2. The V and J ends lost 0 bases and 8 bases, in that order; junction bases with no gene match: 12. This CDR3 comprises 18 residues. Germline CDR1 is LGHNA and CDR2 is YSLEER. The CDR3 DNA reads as TGCGCCAGCAGCCAAGATAGGGTTTCTAGCGGGGGGATTTATGAGCAGTTCTTC. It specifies CASSQDRVSSGGIYEQFF.

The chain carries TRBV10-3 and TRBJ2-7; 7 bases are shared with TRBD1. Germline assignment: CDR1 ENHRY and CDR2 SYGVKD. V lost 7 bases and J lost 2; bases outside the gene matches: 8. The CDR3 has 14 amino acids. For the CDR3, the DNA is TGTGCCATCACCCCGGGACAGCCGACCTACGAGCAGTACTTC. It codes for CAITPGQPTYEQYF.

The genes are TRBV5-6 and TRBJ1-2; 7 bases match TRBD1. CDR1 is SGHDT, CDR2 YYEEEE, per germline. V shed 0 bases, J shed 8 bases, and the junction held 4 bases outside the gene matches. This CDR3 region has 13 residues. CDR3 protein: CASSLVQGGGYTF. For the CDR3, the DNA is TGTGCCAGCAGCTTGGTGCAGGGGGGAGGCTACACCTTC. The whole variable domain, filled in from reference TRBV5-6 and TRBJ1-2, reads DAGVTQSPTHLIKTRGQQVTLRCSPKSGHDTVSWYQQALGQGPQFIFQYYEEEERQRGNFPDRFSGHQFPNYSSELNVNALLLGDSALYLCASSLVQGGGYTFGSGTRLTVV.

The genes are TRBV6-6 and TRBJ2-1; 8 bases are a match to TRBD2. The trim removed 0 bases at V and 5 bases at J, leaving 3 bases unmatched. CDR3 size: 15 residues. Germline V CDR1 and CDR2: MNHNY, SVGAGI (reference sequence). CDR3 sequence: CASSYSAGGDNEQFF. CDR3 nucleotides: TGTGCCAGCAGTTACTCGGCGGGGGGCGACAATGAGCAGTTCTTC.

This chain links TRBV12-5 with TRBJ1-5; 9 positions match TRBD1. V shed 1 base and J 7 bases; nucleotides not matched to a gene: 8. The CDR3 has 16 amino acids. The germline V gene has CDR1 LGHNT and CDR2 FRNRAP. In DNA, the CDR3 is TGTGCTAGTGGTTTGGGCCGGGACAGGGACTTCCAGCCCCAGCATTTT. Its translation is CASGLGRDRDFQPQHF.

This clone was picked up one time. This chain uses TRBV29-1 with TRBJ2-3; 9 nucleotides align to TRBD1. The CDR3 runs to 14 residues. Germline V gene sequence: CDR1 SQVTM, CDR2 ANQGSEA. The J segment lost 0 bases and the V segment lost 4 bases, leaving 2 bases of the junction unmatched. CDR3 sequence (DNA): TGCAGCGTTGCACAGGGGGCGAGCACAGATACGCAGTATTTT. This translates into CSVAQGASTDTQYF.

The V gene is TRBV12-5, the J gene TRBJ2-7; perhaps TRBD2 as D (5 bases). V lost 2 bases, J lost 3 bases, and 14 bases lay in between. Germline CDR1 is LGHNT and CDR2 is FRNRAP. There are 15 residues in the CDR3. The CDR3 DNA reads TGTGCTAGTGGTTTGTACGTAGATCGGGGCTACGAGCAGTACTTC. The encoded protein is CASGLYVDRGYEQYF.

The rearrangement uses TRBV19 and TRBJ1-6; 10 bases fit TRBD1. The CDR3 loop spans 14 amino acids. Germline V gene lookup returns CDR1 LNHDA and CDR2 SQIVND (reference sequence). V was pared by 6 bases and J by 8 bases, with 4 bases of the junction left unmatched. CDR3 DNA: TGTGCCAGTAGCCGGGGACAGGGGTATTCACCCCTCCACTTT. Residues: CASSRGQGYSPLHF.

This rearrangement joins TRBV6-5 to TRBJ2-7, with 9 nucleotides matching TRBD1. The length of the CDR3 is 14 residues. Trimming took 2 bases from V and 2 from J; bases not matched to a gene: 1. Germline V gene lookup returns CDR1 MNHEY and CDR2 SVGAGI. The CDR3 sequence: CASSYGQGTYEQYF. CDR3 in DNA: TGTGCCAGCAGTTACGGACAGGGGACCTACGAGCAGTACTTC.

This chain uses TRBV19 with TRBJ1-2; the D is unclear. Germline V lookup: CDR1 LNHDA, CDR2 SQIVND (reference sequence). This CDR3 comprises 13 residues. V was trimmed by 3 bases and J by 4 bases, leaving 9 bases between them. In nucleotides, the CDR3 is TGTGCCAGTAGTATTACAACAGCCTATGGCTACACCTTC. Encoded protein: CASSITTAYGYTF.

DNA of the CDR3: TGTGCCAGCAGAGCGGACGGAGGGCAGCCCCAGCATTTT. This sequence encodes CASRADGGQPQHF. This chain joins TRBV2 and TRBJ1-5; no clear D gene. The CDR3 loop spans 13 amino acids. The germline V gene encodes CDR1 SNHLY and CDR2 FYNNEI. Trimming removed 6 bases from V and 7 bases from J, with 13 bases in between.

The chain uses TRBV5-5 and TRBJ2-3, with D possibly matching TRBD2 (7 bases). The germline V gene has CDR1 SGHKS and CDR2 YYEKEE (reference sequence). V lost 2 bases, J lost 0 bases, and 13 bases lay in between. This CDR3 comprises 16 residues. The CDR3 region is CASSFSEGGSTDTQYF. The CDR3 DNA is TGTGCCAGCAGCTTCTCCGAGGGGGGGAGCACAGATACGCAGTATTTT.

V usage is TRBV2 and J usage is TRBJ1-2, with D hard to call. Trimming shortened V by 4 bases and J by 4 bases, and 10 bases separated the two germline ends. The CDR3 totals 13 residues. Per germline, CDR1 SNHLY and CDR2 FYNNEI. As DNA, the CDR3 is TGTGCCAGCAGTGCGGGTTCGGGCTATGGCTACACCTTC. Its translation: CASSAGSGYGYTF.

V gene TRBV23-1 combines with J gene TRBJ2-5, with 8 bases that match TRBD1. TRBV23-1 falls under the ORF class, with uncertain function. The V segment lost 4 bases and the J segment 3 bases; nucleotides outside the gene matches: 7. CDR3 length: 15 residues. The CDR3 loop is CASSPRTGPKETQYF. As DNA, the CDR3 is TGCGCCAGCAGTCCTAGGACAGGGCCCAAAGAGACCCAGTACTTC.

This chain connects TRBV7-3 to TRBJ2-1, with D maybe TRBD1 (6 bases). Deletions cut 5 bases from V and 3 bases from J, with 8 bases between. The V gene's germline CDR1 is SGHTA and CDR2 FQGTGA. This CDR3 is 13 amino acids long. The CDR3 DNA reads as TGTGCCAGCAGCGGACAGCTCTACAATGAGCAGTTCTTC. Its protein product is CASSGQLYNEQFF. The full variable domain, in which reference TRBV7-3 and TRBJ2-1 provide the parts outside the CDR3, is GAGVSQTPSNKVTEKGKYVELRCDPISGHTALYWYRQSLGQGPEFLIYFQGTGAADDSGLPNDRFFAVRPEGSVSTLKIQRTERGDSAVYLCASSGQLYNEQFFGPGTRLTVL.

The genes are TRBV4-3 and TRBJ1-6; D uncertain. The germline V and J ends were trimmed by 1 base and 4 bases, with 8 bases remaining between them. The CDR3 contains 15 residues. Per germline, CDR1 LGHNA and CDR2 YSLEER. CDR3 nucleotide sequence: TGCGCCAGCAGCCAAGGAGTCGATTATAATTCACCCCTCCACTTT. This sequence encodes CASSQGVDYNSPLHF.